The TCR beta chain under discussion was sequenced for a study of cytotoxic CD8 clonotypes in ibrutinib-treated CLL. Study information: Partial responders around 24, complete 2; around twelve progressed and around 15 stayed in remission by median around 6 years.

Profiled with immunoSEQ multiplex PCR; TCRdb holds only in-frame clones, not every one. The sample shows tens of thousands of clones, approximately 51% of them seen only once. V lost 2 bases and J 1 base, leaving 11 bases between the germline ends. CDR1 and CDR2 from the germline V gene are ENHRY and SYGVKD. The CDR3 has 15 amino acids. Roughly 2.1 micrograms of genomic DNA came from cryopreserved PBMCs for TCR beta libraries. This TCR was sampled from a human donor with chronic lymphocytic leukemia. The sample in question was PBMCs, obtained before ibrutinib treatment. V usage is TRBV10-3 and J usage is TRBJ1-1; D is perhaps TRBD1 (5 bases). The CDR3 spells CAISEEGTGNTEAFF. DNA for the CDR3: TGTGCCATCAGTGAGGAGGGAACAGGGAACACTGAAGCTTTCTTT.